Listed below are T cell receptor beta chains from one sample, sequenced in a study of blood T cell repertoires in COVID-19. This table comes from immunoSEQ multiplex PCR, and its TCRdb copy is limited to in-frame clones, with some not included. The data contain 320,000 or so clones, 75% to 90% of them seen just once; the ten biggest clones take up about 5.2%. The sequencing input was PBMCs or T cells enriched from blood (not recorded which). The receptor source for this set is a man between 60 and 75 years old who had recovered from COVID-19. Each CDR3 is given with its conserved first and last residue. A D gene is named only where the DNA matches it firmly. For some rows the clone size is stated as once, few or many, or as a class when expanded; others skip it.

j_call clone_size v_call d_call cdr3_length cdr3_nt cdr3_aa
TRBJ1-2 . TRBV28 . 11 TGTGCCAGCAGTCATGACTATGGCTACACCTTC CASSHDYGYTF
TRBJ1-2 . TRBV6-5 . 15 TGTGCCAGCAGTTACTCGACCCAGGGTGGCTATGGCTACACCTTC CASSYSTQGGYGYTF
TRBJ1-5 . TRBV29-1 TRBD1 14 TGCAGCGTTGTTTCGGACAGGGCTGATCAGCCCCAGCATTTT CSVVSDRADQPQHF
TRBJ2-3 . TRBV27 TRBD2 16 TGTGCCAGCAGTTTCTTGACTAGCGGGAGTGGAGATACGCAGTATTTT CASSFLTSGSGDTQYF
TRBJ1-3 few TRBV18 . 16 TGTGCCAGCTCGACTTCAGCAACCCGCTCTGGAAACACCATATATTTT CASSTSATRSGNTIYF
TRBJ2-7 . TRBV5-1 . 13 TGCGCCAGCAGCTTCTCGGTCTCCTACGAGCAGTACTTC CASSFSVSYEQYF
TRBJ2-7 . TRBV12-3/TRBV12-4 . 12 TGTGCCAGCAGCCGTGATTCGGGCGAGCAGTACTTC CASSRDSGEQYF
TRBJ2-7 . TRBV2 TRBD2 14 TGTGCCAGCAAGAAACAGCGGGAGGGTTACGAGCAGTACTTC CASKKQREGYEQYF
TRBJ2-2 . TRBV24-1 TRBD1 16 TGTGCCACCAGTGACCTACCTAAGACAGGGCTCGGGGAGCTGTTTTTT CATSDLPKTGLGELFF
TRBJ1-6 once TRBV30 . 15 TGTGCCTGGAATCCGGGGAGCTCCTATAATTCACCCCTCCACTTT CAWNPGSSYNSPLHF
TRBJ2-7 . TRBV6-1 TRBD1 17 TGTGCCAGCAGTGTGTCGACAGGGGGAACCCTTTCCTACGAGCAGTACTTC CASSVSTGGTLSYEQYF
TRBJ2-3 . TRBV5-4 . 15 TGTGCCAGCACACTCCCAGGGGGGAGCACAGATACGCAGTATTTT CASTLPGGSTDTQYF
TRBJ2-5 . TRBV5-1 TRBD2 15 TGCGCCAGCAGTAGGCTAGCGGGAGGGCCGGAGACCCAGTACTTC CASSRLAGGPETQYF
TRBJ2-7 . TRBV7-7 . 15 TGTGCTAGCAGCCAAGGACAGCTCCCTTCCTACGAGCAGTACTTC CASSQGQLPSYEQYF
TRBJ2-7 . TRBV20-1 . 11 TGCAGTGTTCCGGGAACCTACGAGCAGTACTTC CSVPGTYEQYF
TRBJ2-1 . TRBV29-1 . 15 TGCAGCGTTGACCTAACGGGTAGCTCCTACAATGAGCAGTTCTTC CSVDLTGSSYNEQFF
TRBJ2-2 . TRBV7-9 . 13 TGTGCCAGCAGCTTAACGGTCACCGGGGAGCTGTTTTTT CASSLTVTGELFF
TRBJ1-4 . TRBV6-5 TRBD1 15 TGTGCCAGCAGTTACTCGTCAGGGGGCAATGAAAAACTGTTTTTT CASSYSSGGNEKLFF
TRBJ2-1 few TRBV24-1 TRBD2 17 TGTGCCACCAGTGACTCACTAGCGGGAGGGACCTACAATGAGCAGTTCTTC CATSDSLAGGTYNEQFF
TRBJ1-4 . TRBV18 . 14 TGTGCCAGCTCACCAACACCGCGGAATGAAAAACTGTTTTTT CASSPTPRNEKLFF
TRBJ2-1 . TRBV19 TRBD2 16 TGTGCCAGTAGTCCCCGGGGGGGAGGAACCTACAATGAGCAGTTCTTC CASSPRGGGTYNEQFF
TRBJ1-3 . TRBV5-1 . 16 TGCGCCAGCAGCTTGGCCACAGGCAGCTCTGGAAACACCATATATTTT CASSLATGSSGNTIYF
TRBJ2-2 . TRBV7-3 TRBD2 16 TGTGCCAGCAGCTTAAGGACTAGCGGGAGGGCCGGGGAGCTGTTTTTT CASSLRTSGRAGELFF
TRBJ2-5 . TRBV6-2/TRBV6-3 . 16 TGTGCCAGCAGTTACGTCGGGGGAGAGACCAAAGAGACCCAGTACTTC CASSYVGGETKETQYF
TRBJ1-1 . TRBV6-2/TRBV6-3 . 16 TGTGCCAGCAGCCCCTCGGGTTACAGGGTGAACACTGAAGCTTTCTTT CASSPSGYRVNTEAFF
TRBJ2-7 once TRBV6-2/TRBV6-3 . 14 TGTGCCAGCAGTTACGTTTTTAAAACCTACGAGCAGTACTTC CASSYVFKTYEQYF